The sequence of this TCR beta chain was determined in a study of technical replicates of blood from a handful of donors. Profiled with immunoSEQ multiplex PCR; TCRdb holds only in-frame clones, not every one. The repertoire consists of approximately 79,000 clones, with approximately 93% occurring once and the leading ten covering 0.35% to 0.45%. The sequence came from a human donor in good health. Material for sequencing was T cells isolated from PBMCs.

CDR3 sequence reads: CASSDRGFQETQYF. DNA of the CDR3: TGTGCCAGCAGCGACAGGGGGTTCCAAGAGACCCAGTACTTC. V is TRBV7-6 and J is TRBJ2-5; TRBD1 matches at 9 bases. The V segment lost 5 bases and the J segment 1 base; nucleotides outside the gene matches: 2. The CDR3 is 14 amino acids. The germline CDR1 and CDR2 sequences are SGHVS and FNYEAQ.